One TCR beta chain is described in this entry. Its antigen remains unidentified. The data were produced by immunoSEQ multiplex PCR, yet TCRdb's version contains in-frame clones alone and is incomplete. The table lists roughly 100,000 clones, roughly 95% of them singletons, with approximately 2% in the top ten. The data belong to a study of OX40 agonist ivuxolimab in advanced cancers. General study points: In general, CD8+ T cells held more expanded clones than CD4+ did, on average. The study observed clonal expansion of CD4+ and CD8+ blood T cells by week 6 at 0.1 to 3.0 mg/kg.

Patients had blood sampled at baseline and again on cycle 4 day 1 and cycle 7 day 1. The germline gives CDR1 LNHNV, CDR2 YYDKDF (reference sequence). Trimming removed 0 bases from V and 5 bases from J; junction bases left unmatched: 15. This CDR3 region has 18 residues. The chain uses TRBV15 and TRBJ2-5, with 7 bases lining up with TRBD1. The origin of this receptor is an adult with an advanced solid tumor such as melanoma, head and neck, liver or kidney cancer. The sequences come from CD4+ or CD8+ T cells sorted from blood, collected in a trial of the OX40 agonist ivuxolimab. CDR3 sequence reads: CATSRDRLHRGGSETQYF. CDR3 in DNA: TGTGCCACCAGCAGAGATCGCCTACACAGGGGTGGGAGTGAGACCCAGTACTTC.